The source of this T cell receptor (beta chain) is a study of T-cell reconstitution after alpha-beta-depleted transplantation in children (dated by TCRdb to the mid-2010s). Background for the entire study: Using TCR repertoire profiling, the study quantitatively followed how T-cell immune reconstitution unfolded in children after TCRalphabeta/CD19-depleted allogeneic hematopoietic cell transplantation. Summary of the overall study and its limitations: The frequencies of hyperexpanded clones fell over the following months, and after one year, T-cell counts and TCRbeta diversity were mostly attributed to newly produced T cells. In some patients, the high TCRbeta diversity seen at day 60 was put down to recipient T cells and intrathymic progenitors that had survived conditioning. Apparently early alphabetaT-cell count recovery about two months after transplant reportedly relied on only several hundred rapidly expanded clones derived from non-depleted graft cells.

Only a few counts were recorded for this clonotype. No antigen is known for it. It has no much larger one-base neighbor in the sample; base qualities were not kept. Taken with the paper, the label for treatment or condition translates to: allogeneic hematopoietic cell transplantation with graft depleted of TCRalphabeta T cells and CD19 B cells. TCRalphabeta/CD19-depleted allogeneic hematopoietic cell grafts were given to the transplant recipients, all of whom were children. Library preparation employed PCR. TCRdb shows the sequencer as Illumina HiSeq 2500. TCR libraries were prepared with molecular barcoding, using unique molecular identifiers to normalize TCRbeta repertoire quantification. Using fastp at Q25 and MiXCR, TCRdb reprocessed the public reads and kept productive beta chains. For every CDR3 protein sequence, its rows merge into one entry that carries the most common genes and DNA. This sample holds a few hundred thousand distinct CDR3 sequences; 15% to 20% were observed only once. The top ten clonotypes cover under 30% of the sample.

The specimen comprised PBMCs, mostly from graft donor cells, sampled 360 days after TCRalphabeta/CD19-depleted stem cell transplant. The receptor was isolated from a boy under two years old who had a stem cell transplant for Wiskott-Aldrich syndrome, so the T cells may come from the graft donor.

The DNA is as follows: TGCGCCAGCAGCCAGGAGAGCGGGACCCAGCAGTTCTTC. Its translation reads: CASSQESGTQQFF. The chain was built from TRBV4-3 and TRBJ2-1, with TRBD2 matching 7 junction bases. The germline V gene supplies CDR1 LGHNA and CDR2 YSLEER. For this chain, trimming is 3 bases at the V end and 11 bases at the J end, and the number of junction bases without a gene match is 7. Reading from cysteine to phenylalanine, the CDR3 counts 13 amino acids. The sequence is cut down to CDR3 DNA, 39 bases in frame from base 1.